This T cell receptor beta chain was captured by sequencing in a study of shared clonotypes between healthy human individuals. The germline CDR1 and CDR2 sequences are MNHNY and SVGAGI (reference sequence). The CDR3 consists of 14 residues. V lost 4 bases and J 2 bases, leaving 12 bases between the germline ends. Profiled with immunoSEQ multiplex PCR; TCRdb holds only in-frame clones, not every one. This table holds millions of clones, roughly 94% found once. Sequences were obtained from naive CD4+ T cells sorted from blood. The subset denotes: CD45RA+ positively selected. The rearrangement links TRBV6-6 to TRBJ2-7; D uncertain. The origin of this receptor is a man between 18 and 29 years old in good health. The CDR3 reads CASSFRHNTYEQYF. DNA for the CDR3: TGTGCCAGCAGTTTTAGACACAACACCTACGAGCAGTACTTC.